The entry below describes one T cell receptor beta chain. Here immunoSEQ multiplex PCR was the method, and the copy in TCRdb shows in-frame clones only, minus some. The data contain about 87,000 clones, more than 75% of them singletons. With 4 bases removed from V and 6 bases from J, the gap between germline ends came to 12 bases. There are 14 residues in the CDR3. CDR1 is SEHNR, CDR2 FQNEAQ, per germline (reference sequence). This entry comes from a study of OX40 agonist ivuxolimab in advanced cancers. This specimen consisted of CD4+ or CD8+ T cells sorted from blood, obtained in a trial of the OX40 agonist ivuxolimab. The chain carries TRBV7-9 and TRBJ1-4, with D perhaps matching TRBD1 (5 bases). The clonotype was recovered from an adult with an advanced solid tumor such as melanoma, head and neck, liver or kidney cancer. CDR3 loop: CASSSLLGDEKLFF. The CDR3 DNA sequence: TGTGCCAGCAGCTCTTTATTGGGGGATGAAAAACTGTTTTTT. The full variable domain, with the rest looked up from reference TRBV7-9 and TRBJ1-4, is DTGVSQNPRHKITKRGQNVTFRCDPISEHNRLYWYRQTLGQGPEFLTYFQNEAQLEKSRLLSDRFSAERPKGSFSTLEIQRTEQGDSAMYLCASSSLLGDEKLFFGSGTQLSVL.